The clone carrying this TCR beta chain was counted between two and nine times. What it recognizes is unknown. This entry belongs to a study of early T cells in non-severe SARS-CoV-2 infection. Overall study: Bulk RNA from unsorted whole blood was sequenced; chains were unpaired. Study-wide findings and caveats: There was a bias toward anti-spike CD8 responses in VDJdb matching, which missed private and CD4 specificities.

The V end was cut by 4 bases, the J end by 5 bases, with 7 bases between. Germline-derived CDR1 and CDR2 are SGHNT and YYREEE (reference sequence). This CDR3 contains 12 residues. Unique molecular identifiers (one per individual cDNA molecule) were attached. TCRdb fed the 5' RACE reads into MiXCR, producing one record per CDR3 protein. The repertoire includes some 48,000 distinct CDR3 sequences, 7% to 9% of them detected once, and roughly 5% sits in the top ten. The rearrangement uses TRBV5-4 and TRBJ2-1; tentative D call: TRBD1 (6 bases). Sequencing was done on a sample of whole blood. The source of this sequence is an adult who was a healthcare worker with PCR-confirmed SARS-CoV-2 infection or an uninfected control (not recorded which). As DNA, the CDR3 is TGTGCCAGCAGCAGACAGGACAATGAGCAGTTCTTC. It encodes CASSRQDNEQFF.